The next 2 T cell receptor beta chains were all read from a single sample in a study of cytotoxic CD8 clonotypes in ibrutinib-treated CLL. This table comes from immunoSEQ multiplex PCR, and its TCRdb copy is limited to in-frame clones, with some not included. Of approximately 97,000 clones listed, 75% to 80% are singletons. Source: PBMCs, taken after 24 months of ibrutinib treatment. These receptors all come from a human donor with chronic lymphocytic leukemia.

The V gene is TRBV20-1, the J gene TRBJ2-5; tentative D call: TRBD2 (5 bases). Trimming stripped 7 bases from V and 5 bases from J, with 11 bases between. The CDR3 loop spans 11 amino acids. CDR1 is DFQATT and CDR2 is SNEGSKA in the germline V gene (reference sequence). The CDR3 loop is CSGSRGETQYF. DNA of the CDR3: TGCAGTGGCAGTAGAGGGGAGACCCAGTACTTC.

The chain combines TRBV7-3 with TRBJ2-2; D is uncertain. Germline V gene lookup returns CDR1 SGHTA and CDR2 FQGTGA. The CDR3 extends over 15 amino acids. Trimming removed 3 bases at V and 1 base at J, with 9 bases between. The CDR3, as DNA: TGTGCCAGCAGCTTGATACATAAGAACACCGGGGAGCTGTTTTTT. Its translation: CASSLIHKNTGELFF.